Following are 12 T cell receptor beta chains from one sample sequenced in a study of CD8 T cells in ankylosing spondylitis. TCRdb reprocessed the 5' RACE reads with MiXCR, giving one entry per CDR3 protein. The sample has 150,000 to 200,000 distinct CDR3 sequences; roughly a third are singletons. Sequences were obtained from synovial fluid, either unsorted or a sorted T cell fraction (not recorded which). The receptors originated from a male donor with ankylosing spondylitis.

This clonotype has only a few counts. The chain carries TRBV5-5 and TRBJ2-7; D gene unclear. This CDR3 has 13 residues. The V gene lost 1 base and the J gene lost 3 bases, with 8 bases spanning the gap. CDR1 and CDR2 from the germline V gene are SGHKS and YYEKEE (reference sequence). CDR3 sequence reads: CASSLSLIYEQYF. The CDR3 region has the DNA TGTGCCAGCAGCTTGAGCCTAATCTACGAGCAGTACTTC.

This chain joins TRBV20-1 and TRBJ2-1; 11 nucleotides match TRBD2. CDR3 length: 14 amino acids. V dropped 2 bases and J dropped 6; count of bases not matched to a gene: 3. In germline, CDR1 is DFQATT, CDR2 SNEGSKA (reference sequence). CDR3 nucleotides: TGCAGTGCTAGACTAGCGGGAGGTGGCAATGAGCAGTTCTTC. It yields the protein CSARLAGGGNEQFF.

The chain joins TRBV5-4 to TRBJ2-4; 7 bases are a match to TRBD1. Trimming took 1 base from V and 1 from J; bases not matched to a gene: 14. The CDR3 has 19 amino acids. Germline V gene sequence: CDR1 SGHNT, CDR2 YYREEE (reference sequence). CDR3 protein: CASSLRGQLTLEAKNIQYF. The CDR3 DNA sequence: TGTGCCAGCAGCTTGAGGGGACAGCTTACCTTAGAGGCCAAAAACATTCAGTACTTC.

The chain is built from TRBV6-1 and TRBJ2-5, with D perhaps given as TRBD1 or TRBD2 (5 bases each). Trimming removed 5 bases from V and 3 bases from J, with 10 bases in between. The length of the CDR3 is 13 residues. Germline V gene data show CDR1 as MNHNS and CDR2 as SASEGT. The DNA for the CDR3 is TGTGCCAGCAGTCCTGGGACGAAAGAGACCCAGTACTTC. Residues: CASSPGTKETQYF.

This chain uses TRBV28 with TRBJ1-3; perhaps TRBD1 as D (6 bases). Germline V gene data show CDR1 as MDHEN and CDR2 as SYDVKM. The germline V and J ends were trimmed by 5 bases and 0 bases, with 17 bases remaining between them. The CDR3 totals 17 residues. For the CDR3, the DNA is TGTGCCAGCAGTCCTAGGGGGTCGGCCCTCTCTGGAAACACCATATATTTT. Protein: CASSPRGSALSGNTIYF.

The rearrangement joins TRBV20-1 to TRBJ2-7; D gene unclear. The CDR3 is 11 amino acids. V was cut by 1 base and J by 2 bases, with 3 bases left in between. From germline, CDR1 is DFQATT and CDR2 SNEGSKA (reference sequence). The CDR3 loop reads CSARATYEQYF. The CDR3 DNA is TGCAGTGCTAGAGCTACCTACGAGCAGTACTTC.

J is TRBJ1-1 and V is TRBV12-3 or TRBV12-4, with TRBD1 as a possible D gene (5 bases). The CDR3 length is 14 residues. V was cut by 5 bases and J by 2 bases, with 12 bases left in between. CDR3 region: CASSPHRRNTEAFF. CDR3 DNA: TGTGCCAGCAGTCCCCACAGGAGAAACACTGAAGCTTTCTTT.

There are many counts of this clonotype. V gene TRBV9 combines with J gene TRBJ2-2; D is unclear. CDR3 length: 14 amino acids. The V and J ends lost 1 base and 6 bases respectively, with 10 bases between them. CDR1 SGDLS and CDR2 YYNGEE come from the germline V gene. CDR3 loop: CASSVQVTPGELFF. The DNA for the CDR3 is TGTGCCAGCAGCGTACAAGTTACCCCCGGGGAGCTGTTTTTT. The full variable domain, with the rest looked up from reference TRBV9 and TRBJ2-2, is DSGVTQTPKHLITATGQRVTLRCSPRSGDLSVYWYQQSLDQGLQFLIQYYNGEERAKGNILERFSAQQFPDLHSELNLSSLELGDSALYFCASSVQVTPGELFFGEGSRLTVL.

This clonotype showed up just a few times. The chain uses TRBV20-1 and TRBJ2-7, with D possibly matching TRBD1 (7 bases). The germline V and J ends were trimmed by 6 bases and 1 base, with 19 bases remaining between them. The CDR3 runs to 15 residues. Germline V CDR1 and CDR2: DFQATT, SNEGSKA (reference sequence). Here the CDR3 reads CSAPGGGLLSYEQYF. DNA for the CDR3: TGCAGTGCCCCCGGAGGGGGCCTTTTATCCTACGAGCAGTACTTC.

This clonotype appeared a few times. CDR3 coding DNA: TGCGCCAGCAGATCGGATCAGGGGACTGCAACTAATGAAAAACTGTTTTTT. Translation gives CASRSDQGTATNEKLFF. The chain joins TRBV5-1 to TRBJ1-4, with D perhaps TRBD1 (6 bases). V was clipped by 5 bases and J by 0 bases, with 17 bases between them. The CDR3 has 17 residues. Per the germline V gene, CDR1 is SGHRS and CDR2 is YFSETQ.

The rearrangement joins TRBV4-1 to TRBJ1-1; D gene unclear. Germline assignment: CDR1 MGHRA and CDR2 YSYEKL. The CDR3 has 15 residues. V lost 3 bases and J 4 bases, leaving 15 bases between the germline ends. This CDR3 reads CASSHPGVQTTEAFF. The CDR3 DNA reads TGCGCCAGCAGCCATCCTGGGGTACAGACCACTGAAGCTTTCTTT.

The V and J genes are TRBV19 and TRBJ1-5; possibly TRBD1 for D (5 bases). The CDR3 length is 17 residues. With 3 bases removed from V and 4 bases from J, the gap between germline ends came to 19 bases. Germline lookup yields CDR1 LNHDA and CDR2 SQIVND (reference sequence). The CDR3 bases are TGTGCCAGTAGTATTCTTAGGGGAGACCCACGGAATCAGCCCCAGCATTTT. Translated: CASSILRGDPRNQPQHF.